These 12 T cell receptor beta chains were all obtained from the same sample, sequenced in a study of shared clonotypes between healthy human individuals. The data were produced by immunoSEQ multiplex PCR, yet TCRdb's version contains in-frame clones alone and is incomplete. The sample has fewer than 500,000 clones; over 60% are singletons. Sequencing used PBMCs. Receptor source: a woman between 40 and 50 years old in good health. Some clones in this sample may be carry-over from other donors' samples.

The CDR3 DNA sequence: TGTGCCATCCCTGGGCAGGGGAATGAAAAACTGTTTTTT. Its translation: CAIPGQGNEKLFF. The rearrangement links TRBV28 to TRBJ1-4, with D maybe TRBD1 (6 bases). The germline CDR1 and CDR2 sequences are MDHEN and SYDVKM. The CDR3 spans 13 residues. V lost 10 bases and J lost 5, with 14 bases in between.

This chain uses TRBV5-1 with TRBJ2-7; D is ambiguous. The CDR3 is 13 amino acids. Trimming left V 3 bases short and J 4 bases short, with 11 bases between. Per the germline V gene, CDR1 is SGHRS and CDR2 is YFSETQ. CDR3 coding DNA: TGCGCCAGCAGCTCCCGGGCAGGATACGAGCAGTACTTC. Protein sequence: CASSSRAGYEQYF.

The chain couples TRBV11-3 to TRBJ2-5, with 7 bases that match TRBD1. Germline V gene sequence: CDR1 SGHNT, CDR2 YENEEA. The ends lost 4 bases at V and 7 bases at J; junction bases unmatched: 9. The CDR3 contains 14 residues. CDR3 sequence: CASSSSAGGRTQYF. DNA for the CDR3: TGTGCCAGCAGCTCTTCGGCAGGGGGACGGACCCAGTACTTC.

The CDR3 DNA reads as TGTGCCAGCAGTCAACCGACAGAAAATCAGCCCCAGCATTTT. This translates into CASSQPTENQPQHF. J is TRBJ1-5 and V is TRBV28; perhaps TRBD1 as D (5 bases). From germline, CDR1 is MDHEN and CDR2 SYDVKM. The CDR3 sequence is 14 residues long. The germline V and J ends were trimmed by 5 bases and 4 bases, with 12 bases remaining between them.

DNA of the CDR3: TGCGCCAGCAGCCAGGAAACCAAGGGAGTCGCGAAGGGCACCATATATTTT. Amino acids: CASSQETKGVAKGTIYF. This sequence joins TRBV4-1 and TRBJ1-3, with D hard to call. The CDR3 is 17 amino acids. V lost 3 bases, J lost 9 bases, and 24 bases lay in between. The germline V gene encodes CDR1 MGHRA and CDR2 YSYEKL.

V and J are TRBV10-2 and TRBJ1-5, with D possibly being TRBD1 (6 bases). V was shortened by 7 bases and J by 3 bases, with 13 bases between the two germline ends. The germline gives CDR1 WSHSY, CDR2 SAAADI. This CDR3 comprises 14 residues. The CDR3 is CASNMDSNNQPQHF. The CDR3 DNA sequence: TGCGCCAGCAACATGGACAGCAACAATCAGCCCCAGCATTTT.

The genes are TRBV29-1 and TRBJ2-1; TRBD2 aligns across 11 bases. Germline V gene sequence: CDR1 SQVTM, CDR2 ANQGSEA. This CDR3 comprises 14 residues. V dropped 8 bases and J dropped 9; count of bases not matched to a gene: 12. CDR3 in DNA: TGCAGCACCTATTTTAGCGGGAGGGCTGGTGAGCAGTTCTTC. This encodes CSTYFSGRAGEQFF.

The CDR3 reads CASSVEPGNSYEQYF. CDR3 nucleotide sequence: TGTGCCAGCAGCGTAGAGCCCGGAAACTCCTACGAGCAGTACTTC. The J gene is TRBJ2-7, the V gene TRBV9; D call uncertain. This CDR3 spans 15 amino acids. Trimming left V 0 bases short and J 0 bases short, with 10 bases between. Germline V CDR1 and CDR2: SGDLS, YYNGEE.

The chain couples TRBV25-1 to TRBJ2-5; the D is unclear. TRBJ2-7 explains the end of the DNA better; the J call may be wrong. Germline CDR1 reads MGHDK; CDR2 reads SYGVNS. The length of the CDR3 is 14 residues. The CDR3 DNA reads as TGTGCCAGCAGTGAACCTGGCGGAGCCTACGAGCAGTACTTC. Translating it yields CASSEPGGAYEQYF.

The chain uses TRBV7-2 and TRBJ2-5; 8 bases are shared with TRBD2. J gave up 5 bases and V 5 bases, and 10 bases lay outside the gene matches. The CDR3 consists of 15 residues. Germline CDR1 reads SGHTA; CDR2 reads FQGNSA. The CDR3 nucleotides read TGTGCCAGCAGCCTCGGACTAGCCGAACCTGAGACCCAGTACTTC. It encodes CASSLGLAEPETQYF.

The chain links TRBV18 to TRBJ2-1; no definite D call. Germline V CDR1 and CDR2: KGHSH, LQKENI. Trimming removed 6 bases from V and 7 bases from J, with 10 bases in between. The length of the CDR3 is 12 residues. The CDR3 sequence: CASSGTGNEQFF. In DNA, the CDR3 is TGTGCCAGCTCCGGAACGGGTAATGAGCAGTTCTTC.

The V and J genes are TRBV18 and TRBJ1-1; D may be TRBD1 (6 bases). Trimming took 6 bases from V and 1 from J, leaving 18 bases between them. The germline V gene has CDR1 KGHSH and CDR2 LQKENI. The CDR3 contains 16 residues. The CDR3 loop reads CASSILQGRKNTEAFF. The DNA for the CDR3 is TGTGCCAGCTCGATACTCCAGGGGAGAAAGAACACTGAAGCTTTCTTT.